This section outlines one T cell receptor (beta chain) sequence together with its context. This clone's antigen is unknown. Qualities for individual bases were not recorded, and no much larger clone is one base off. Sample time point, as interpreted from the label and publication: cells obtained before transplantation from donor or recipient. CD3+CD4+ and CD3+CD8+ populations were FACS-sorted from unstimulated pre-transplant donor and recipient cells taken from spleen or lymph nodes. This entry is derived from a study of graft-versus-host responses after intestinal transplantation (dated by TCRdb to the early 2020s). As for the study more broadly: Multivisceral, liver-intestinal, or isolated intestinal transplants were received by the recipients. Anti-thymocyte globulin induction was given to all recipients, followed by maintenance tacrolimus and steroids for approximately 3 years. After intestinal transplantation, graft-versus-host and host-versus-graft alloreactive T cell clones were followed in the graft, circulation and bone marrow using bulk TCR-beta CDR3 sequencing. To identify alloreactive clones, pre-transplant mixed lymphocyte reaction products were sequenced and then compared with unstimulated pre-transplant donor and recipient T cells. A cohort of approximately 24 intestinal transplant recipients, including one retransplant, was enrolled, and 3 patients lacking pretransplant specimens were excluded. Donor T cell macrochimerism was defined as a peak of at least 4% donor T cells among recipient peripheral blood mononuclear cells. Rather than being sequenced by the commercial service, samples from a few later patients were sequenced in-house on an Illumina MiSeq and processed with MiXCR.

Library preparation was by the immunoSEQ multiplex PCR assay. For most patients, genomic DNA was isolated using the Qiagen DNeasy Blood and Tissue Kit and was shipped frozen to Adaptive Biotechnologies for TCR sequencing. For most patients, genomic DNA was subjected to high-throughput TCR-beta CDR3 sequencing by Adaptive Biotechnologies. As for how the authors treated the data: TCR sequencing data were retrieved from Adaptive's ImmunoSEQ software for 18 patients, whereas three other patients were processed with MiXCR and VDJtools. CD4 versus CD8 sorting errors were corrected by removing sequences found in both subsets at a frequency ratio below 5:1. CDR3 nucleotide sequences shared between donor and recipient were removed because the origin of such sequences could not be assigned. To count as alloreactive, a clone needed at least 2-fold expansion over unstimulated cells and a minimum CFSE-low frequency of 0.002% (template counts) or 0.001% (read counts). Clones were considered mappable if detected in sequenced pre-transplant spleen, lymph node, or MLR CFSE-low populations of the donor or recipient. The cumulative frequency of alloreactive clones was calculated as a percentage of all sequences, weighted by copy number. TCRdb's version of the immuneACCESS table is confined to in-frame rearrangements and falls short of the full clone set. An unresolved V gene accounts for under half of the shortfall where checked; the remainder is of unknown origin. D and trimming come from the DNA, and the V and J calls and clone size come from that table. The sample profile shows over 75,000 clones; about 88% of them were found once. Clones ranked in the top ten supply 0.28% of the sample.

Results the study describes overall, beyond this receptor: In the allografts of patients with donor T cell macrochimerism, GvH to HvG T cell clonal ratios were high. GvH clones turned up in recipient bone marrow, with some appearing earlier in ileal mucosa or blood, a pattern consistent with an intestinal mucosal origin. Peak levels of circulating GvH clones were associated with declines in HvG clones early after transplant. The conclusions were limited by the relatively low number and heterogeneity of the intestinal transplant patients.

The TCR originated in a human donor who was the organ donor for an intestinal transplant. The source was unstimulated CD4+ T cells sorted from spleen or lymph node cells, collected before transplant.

In nucleotides, the sequence is TGTGCCAGCAGCTTAGTCCCTGTCCAGGGAGGTAGTAATGAGCAGTTCTTC. It translates as CASSLVPVQGGSNEQFF. The sequence is built from TRBV7-6 and TRBJ2-1; tentative D gene TRBD2, with 6 bases matching. From its cysteine to its phenylalanine, the CDR3 spans 17 amino acids. Only the CDR3 DNA stays, 51 bases, in frame from base 1. Relative to germline, V is 1 base shorter and J is 7 bases shorter, with 20 bases between their ends. In the germline V gene, CDR1 corresponds to SGHVS and CDR2 to FNYEAQ. Supplemented by the reference TRBV7-6 and TRBJ2-1 proteins around the CDR3, the complete variable domain is GAGVSQSPRYKVTKRGQDVALRCDPISGHVSLYWYRQALGQGPEFLTYFNYEAQQDKSGLPNDRFSAERPEGSISTLTIQRTEQRDSAMYRCASSLVPVQGGSNEQFFGPGTRLTVL.